This TCR beta chain is drawn from a study of breast tumors, draining lymph nodes, adjacent tissues. Regarding the study as a whole: That most tumor T cells come from lymph nodes remained unproven.

This clonotype occurred many times. Its antigen is currently unknown. CDR3 size: 12 residues. The V end lost 6 bases, the J end lost 5 bases, and 11 bases lay between the germline ends. Germline lookup yields CDR1 SGHRS and CDR2 YFSETQ. TCRdb redid the calling of the multiplex PCR reads with MiXCR, one entry per CDR3 protein. Of about 140,000 distinct CDR3 sequences detected, 32% appear once; the ten largest clones hold under 2.5%. The lymph nodes were axillary draining lymph nodes from breast cancer patients. V usage is TRBV5-1 and J usage is TRBJ2-5; D might be TRBD2 (6 bases). This sequence was found in a female donor with breast cancer. Some clones in this sample may be carry-over from other donors' samples. Sequenced: axillary lymph node tissue. CDR3 sequence reads: CASTGGEETQYF. The CDR3 DNA follows: TGCGCCAGCACAGGAGGGGAGGAGACCCAGTACTTC.